Following are 2 T cell receptor beta chains from one sample sequenced in a study of T-cell reconstitution after alpha-beta-depleted transplantation in children. As it was prepared, the TCRbeta library received unique molecular identifiers. Via MiXCR, TCRdb re-called the PCR reads, giving one row per CDR3 protein. The table shows fewer than 550,000 distinct CDR3 sequences, with over 10% occurring only once. The specimen was PBMCs, mostly from graft donor cells, collected 180 days after TCRalphabeta/CD19-depleted stem cell transplant. The receptor set was obtained from a female patient younger than 10 who had a stem cell transplant for aplastic anemia, so the T cells may come from the graft donor.

The chain uses TRBV5-1 and TRBJ2-1; 10 bases fit TRBD2. The CDR3 covers 18 residues. V gave up 4 bases and J gave up 0 bases; unmatched junction bases: 10. Germline V gene lookup returns CDR1 SGHRS and CDR2 YFSETQ. The chain's CDR3 is CASSLGLAVGSSYNEQFF. Written as DNA, the CDR3 is TGCGCCAGCAGCCTTGGACTAGCGGTGGGGAGCTCCTACAATGAGCAGTTCTTC. Together with reference TRBV5-1 and TRBJ2-1, the CDR3 gives the full variable domain: KAGVTQTPRYLIKTRGQQVTLSCSPISGHRSVSWYQQTPGQGLQFLFEYFSETQRNKGNFPGRFSGRQFSNSRSEMNVSTLELGDSALYLCASSLGLAVGSSYNEQFFGPGTRLTVL.

The rearrangement uses TRBV11-3 and TRBJ2-1, with unresolved D. The germline V and J ends were trimmed by 5 bases and 5 bases, with 13 bases remaining between them. Germline-derived CDR1 and CDR2 are SGHNT and YENEEA. This CDR3 is built from 14 residues. The CDR3 bases are TGTGCCAGCAGCCCGCGCCTACCCCACAATGAGCAGTTCTTC. This sequence encodes CASSPRLPHNEQFF.